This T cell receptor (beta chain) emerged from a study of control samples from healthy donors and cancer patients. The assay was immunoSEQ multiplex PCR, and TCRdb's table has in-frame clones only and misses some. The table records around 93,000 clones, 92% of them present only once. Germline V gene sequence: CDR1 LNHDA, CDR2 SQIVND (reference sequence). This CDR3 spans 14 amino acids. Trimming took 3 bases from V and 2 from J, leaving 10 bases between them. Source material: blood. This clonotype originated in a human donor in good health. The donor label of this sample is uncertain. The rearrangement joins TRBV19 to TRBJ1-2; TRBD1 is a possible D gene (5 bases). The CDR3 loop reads CASSIDRLNYGYTF. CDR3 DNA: TGTGCCAGTAGTATCGACAGATTGAACTATGGCTACACCTTC. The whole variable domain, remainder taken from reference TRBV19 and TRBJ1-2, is DGGITQSPKYLFRKEGQNVTLSCEQNLNHDAMYWYRQDPGQGLRLIYYSQIVNDFQKGDIAEGYSVSREKKESFPLTVTSAQKNPTAFYLCASSIDRLNYGYTFGSGTRLTVV.